This T cell receptor beta chain was recovered during a study of blood T cell repertoires in COVID-19. The wider study: From T cells, B-cell-depleted T cells, or PBMCs came the material, which was cDNA or gDNA.

The CDR3 extends over 13 amino acids. Trimming removed 2 bases at V and 1 base at J, with 6 bases between. The germline gives CDR1 SGHRS, CDR2 YFSETQ. There are a few counts of this clone. The repertoire was sequenced with immunoSEQ multiplex PCR; TCRdb's copy has only in-frame clones and lacks some. In the table there are about 73,000 clones, 80% to 85% of which are singletons. The specimen was peripheral blood. This sequence originates from an elderly man with active or convalescent COVID-19. The chain carries TRBV5-1 and TRBJ1-1; D is unclear. DNA for the CDR3: TGCGCCAGCAGCTTTCGACAGAACACTGAAGCTTTCTTT. It encodes CASSFRQNTEAFF.